This T cell receptor (beta chain) was documented in a study of T cell changes during pregnancy in multiple sclerosis. CDR1 and CDR2 from the germline V gene are SGHTS and YDEGEE. The CDR3 loop spans 14 amino acids. V lost 3 bases and J lost 3; bases outside the gene matches: 4. Libraries were prepared by immunoSEQ multiplex PCR; TCRdb keeps only in-frame clonotypes and omits some of them. Of about 81,000 clones listed, approximately 94% are singletons. This receptor was identified in a female donor with multiple sclerosis, enrolled in a pregnancy study. The sequencing here drew on peripheral blood, taken in the third trimester of pregnancy. The rearrangement links TRBV5-8 to TRBJ2-7; 9 nucleotides line up with TRBD1. CDR3 DNA: TGTGCCAGCAGCTCGAGGACAGGGGACTACGAGCAGTACTTC. Protein product: CASSSRTGDYEQYF.